What follows is one T cell receptor (beta chain) and its context. What it binds is unknown. The CDR3 has 14 amino acids. Per germline, CDR1 MNHEY and CDR2 SMNVEV (reference sequence). V lost 5 bases and J 9 bases, leaving 17 bases between the germline ends. The data belong to a study of T-cell memory formation after mild COVID-19. Study context: The TCR clusters were mostly specific to one donor. Notes on the study in general: Chiefly within CM and EM were the contracting CD4+ clones; CD8+ ones were within EMRA. While clones contracting from day 15 to 85 were balanced between CD4 and CD8, later expanders leaned CD4+.

5'RACE with constant-segment primers built TCRalpha and TCRbeta cDNA libraries with UMIs. Each CDR3 protein is one row after TCRdb ran MiXCR on the 5' RACE reads. The sample includes 300,000 to 400,000 distinct CDR3 sequences, roughly an eighth of them seen just once. What was sequenced was PBMCs or a T cell subset sorted from them (not recorded which). V and J are TRBV27 and TRBJ1-5, with D possibly matching TRBD1 (6 bases). The receptor's source is a man aged 18 to 29 who had mild COVID-19 (a few samples of this study predate the infection). Cell type and time point are not known. The CDR3, as DNA: TGTGCCAGCAGTACCGGGGGGGCGAATTGGCCCCAGCATTTT. Translated, it gives CASSTGGANWPQHF.